Below are 21 T cell receptor beta chains sequenced from a single sample in a study of cytomegalovirus exposure and HLA in healthy donors. Amplification used 60 Vbeta primers and 13 Jbeta primers. Assay used: immunoSEQ multiplex PCR; TCRdb lists only in-frame clones, some missing. Counted here are 150,000 or so clones, more than 65% occurring once; the ten biggest clones make up 4.2%. The source material was PBMCs. These TCRs come from a male donor in good health and CMV-seropositive.

V is TRBV7-9 and J is TRBJ1-2, with D maybe TRBD1 (6 bases). CDR1 is SEHNR, CDR2 FQNEAQ, per germline (reference sequence). This CDR3 spans 14 amino acids. With 2 bases removed from V and 8 bases from J, the gap between germline ends came to 15 bases. The CDR3 spells CASSLQQGSIGYTF. CDR3 nucleotides: TGTGCCAGCAGCTTACAGCAGGGGTCGATCGGCTACACCTTC.

This chain uses TRBV20-1 with TRBJ2-3; D is unresolved. CDR1 is DFQATT and CDR2 is SNEGSKA in the germline V gene (reference sequence). Trimming removed 7 bases at V and 4 bases at J, with 6 bases between. This CDR3 contains 10 residues. Here the CDR3 DNA reads TGCAGTGTAGTGGCAGATACGCAGTATTTT. Its translation is CSVVADTQYF.

The rearrangement joins TRBV18 to TRBJ1-3, with a weak D call TRBD1 (5 bases). The CDR3 is 14 residues long. CDR1 is KGHSH, CDR2 LQKENI, per germline. V was trimmed by 6 bases and J by 8 bases, leaving 17 bases between them. The DNA for the CDR3 is TGTGCCAGCTCGTGGTCGTCCAGGGTTGACACCATATATTTT. Translated: CASSWSSRVDTIYF.

The V gene is TRBV7-9, the J gene TRBJ2-1; the match to TRBD2 covers 10 bases. The CDR3 contains 16 residues. V lost 4 bases, J lost 6 bases, and 9 bases stayed unmatched. Germline CDR1 and CDR2: SEHNR and FQNEAQ (reference sequence). As DNA, the CDR3 is TGTGCCAGCAGCTATCCTCTAGCGGGAGAGTCCAATGAGCAGTTCTTC. It yields the protein CASSYPLAGESNEQFF.

The chain uses TRBV6-1 and TRBJ2-7, with a tentative D call TRBD1 (5 bases). Trimming took off 4 bases at V and 5 bases at J, with 24 bases between the two ends. The CDR3 has 17 amino acids. The germline CDR1 and CDR2 sequences are MNHNS and SASEGT. CDR3 sequence reads: CASSALDSGAGMNEQYF. The CDR3 DNA is TGTGCCAGCAGTGCCCTTGACTCGGGCGCAGGGATGAACGAGCAGTACTTC.

The genes are TRBV13 and TRBJ2-3, with TRBD2 identical over 11 bases. This CDR3 is 16 amino acids long. From germline, CDR1 is PRHDT and CDR2 FYEKMQ (reference sequence). V lost 2 bases, J lost 2 bases, and 3 bases stayed unmatched. The CDR3 DNA follows: TGTGCCAGCAGCTTAAGACTAGCGGGAACCACAGATACGCAGTATTTT. Protein product: CASSLRLAGTTDTQYF.

This sequence joins TRBV6-1 and TRBJ2-2; the D gene is possibly TRBD1 (5 bases). The length of the CDR3 is 14 residues. Looked up from germline, CDR1 is MNHNS and CDR2 is SASEGT. The V gene lost 5 bases and the J gene lost 7 bases, with 14 bases spanning the gap. As DNA, the CDR3 is TGTGCCAGCAGTCCCCCGACAGCCCACGGGGAGCTGTTTTTT. This codes for CASSPPTAHGELFF.

A single count supports this clone. The chain carries TRBV11-2 and TRBJ2-3, with 7 bases aligning to TRBD1. With 0 bases clipped from V and 2 bases from J, the junction kept 2 bases outside the gene matches. CDR3 length: 15 amino acids. CDR1 is SGHAT, CDR2 FQNNGV, per germline. CDR3 DNA sequence: TGTGCCAGCAGCTTAGATGGGACAGCCACAGATACGCAGTATTTT. Amino acid sequence: CASSLDGTATDTQYF. The full variable domain, with the rest looked up from reference TRBV11-2 and TRBJ2-3, is EAGVAQSPRYKIIEKRQSVAFWCNPISGHATLYWYQQILGQGPKLLIQFQNNGVVDDSQLPKDRFSAERLKGVDSTLKIQPAKLEDSAVYLCASSLDGTATDTQYFGPGTRLTVL.

V usage is TRBV5-4 and J usage is TRBJ1-2, with unresolved D. CDR1 and CDR2 from the germline V gene are SGHNT and YYREEE (reference sequence). This CDR3 contains 14 residues. Trimming stripped 1 base from V and 4 bases from J, with 11 bases between. In nucleotides, the CDR3 is TGTGCCAGCAGCTTGATCCTTGAGGGCTATGGCTACACCTTC. Its protein product is CASSLILEGYGYTF.

CDR3 sequence: CASSGWGVLGQPQHF. The CDR3 DNA is TGTGCCAGCAGTGGGTGGGGGGTCTTGGGACAGCCCCAGCATTTT. The rearrangement uses TRBV6-1 and TRBJ1-5; D might be TRBD1 (5 bases). CDR3 length equals 15 residues. CDR1 MNHNS and CDR2 SASEGT come from the germline V gene. Trimming stripped 4 bases from V and 7 bases from J, with 17 bases between.

The rearrangement uses TRBV15 and TRBJ1-2; 11 bases are a match to TRBD1. Germline V gene lookup returns CDR1 LNHNV and CDR2 YYDKDF (reference sequence). V shed 3 bases, J shed 4 bases, and the junction held 7 bases outside the gene matches. The CDR3 consists of 16 residues. CDR3 sequence reads: CATSRPGTGGFYGYTF. As DNA, the CDR3 is TGTGCCACCAGCAGGCCCGGGACAGGGGGATTCTATGGCTACACCTTC.

This clone occurred a few times. The chain has TRBV2 and TRBJ2-5; 11 nucleotides match TRBD1. CDR1 and CDR2 from the germline V gene are SNHLY and FYNNEI. V was pared by 6 bases and J by 5 bases, with 5 bases of the junction left unmatched. The CDR3 runs 14 residues. As DNA, the CDR3 is TGTGCCAGCAGCAGGACAGGGGGCCGGGAGACCCAGTACTTC. Its protein product is CASSRTGGRETQYF.

The rearrangement joins TRBV6-5 to TRBJ1-2; D is perhaps TRBD1 (5 bases). Per the germline V gene, CDR1 is MNHEY and CDR2 is SVGAGI. The V end was cut by 2 bases, the J end by 7 bases, with 17 bases between. This CDR3 spans 15 amino acids. CDR3 region: CASSYTGTTYIGYTF. In DNA form, the CDR3 reads TGTGCCAGCAGTTACACCGGGACTACATACATTGGCTACACCTTC.

The genes are TRBV27 and TRBJ2-1, with 8 bases identical to TRBD1. The germline CDR1 and CDR2 sequences are MNHEY and SMNVEV (reference sequence). The CDR3 runs to 13 residues. With V trimmed by 8 bases and J by 6 bases, 6 bases remained unmatched. CDR3 bases: TGTGCCAGCGGACAGGGTTTGATCAATGAGCAGTTCTTC. Its translation is CASGQGLINEQFF.

The rearrangement uses TRBV2 and TRBJ1-6; 12 nucleotides match TRBD1. Trimming cost V 5 bases and J 9 bases; bases outside gene matches: 8. Germline V gene lookup returns CDR1 SNHLY and CDR2 FYNNEI. The CDR3 has 16 residues. In nucleotides, the CDR3 is TGTGCCAGCAGTACCGGGACAGGGGGCTATGGTTCACCCCTCCACTTT. As protein: CASSTGTGGYGSPLHF.

Notes on this clone: A junction boundary mismatches the germline segment, possibly from a read error. This chain connects TRBV7-9 to TRBJ2-5; 9 bases fit TRBD2. The V gene's germline CDR1 is SEHNR and CDR2 FQNEAQ (reference sequence). This CDR3 contains 15 residues. The CDR3 sequence is CSSSRTLAGRETQYF. The CDR3 DNA sequence: TGTTCCAGCAGCCGAACACTAGCGGGTCGAGAGACCCAGTACTTC.

This clone was seen only once. The J gene is TRBJ2-7, the V gene TRBV4-2, with 12 bases aligning to TRBD2. The V segment lost 1 base and the J segment 3 bases; nucleotides outside the gene matches: 4. The germline V gene has CDR1 LGHNA and CDR2 YNFKEQ. The CDR3 is made up of 16 amino acids. CDR3 sequence: CASSQVLAGGNYEQYF. The CDR3, as DNA: TGTGCCAGCAGCCAAGTACTAGCGGGAGGAAACTACGAGCAGTACTTC.

The V gene is TRBV5-4, the J gene TRBJ2-7; TRBD1 agrees at 7 bases. The trim removed 4 bases at V and 3 bases at J, leaving 7 bases unmatched. CDR1 is SGHNT, CDR2 YYREEE, per germline (reference sequence). CDR3 length: 14 residues. This CDR3 is CASSLEGQRYEQYF. DNA for the CDR3: TGTGCCAGCAGCCTTGAGGGACAGCGCTACGAGCAGTACTTC.

V is TRBV28 and J is TRBJ2-1; 10 bases fit TRBD2. The germline gives CDR1 MDHEN, CDR2 SYDVKM. V lost 7 bases and J lost 4; bases outside the gene matches: 1. This CDR3 has 13 residues. This CDR3 is CASKLAGYNEQFF. The CDR3, as DNA: TGTGCCAGCAAACTAGCGGGGTACAATGAGCAGTTCTTC.

V and J are TRBV5-1 and TRBJ2-1, with TRBD2 matching 8 bases. Per germline, CDR1 SGHRS and CDR2 YFSETQ. The CDR3 has 16 amino acids. After removal of 0 bases from V and 5 bases from J, the junction contained 7 bases not matched to a gene. The CDR3 coding sequence is TGCGCCAGCAGCTTGGTCGCCACTAGCGGTAACAATGAGCAGTTCTTC. Residues: CASSLVATSGNNEQFF. Complete variable domain (other parts from reference TRBV5-1 and TRBJ2-1): KAGVTQTPRYLIKTRGQQVTLSCSPISGHRSVSWYQQTPGQGLQFLFEYFSETQRNKGNFPGRFSGRQFSNSRSEMNVSTLELGDSALYLCASSLVATSGNNEQFFGPGTRLTVL.

About this clone: Relative to the germline gene, one junction end is altered; a read error may explain this. This sample also contains other DNA sequences that code for the same CDR3. The rearrangement uses TRBV5-4 and TRBJ2-3, with 10 bases lining up with TRBD2. Germline CDR1 and CDR2: SGHNT and YYREEE (reference sequence). The CDR3 consists of 17 residues. CDR3 in amino acids: CASSPPSGRLGTDTQYF. CDR3 nucleotide sequence: TGTGCCAGCAGCCCCCCTAGCGGGAGACTCGGCACAGACACGCAGTATTTT.